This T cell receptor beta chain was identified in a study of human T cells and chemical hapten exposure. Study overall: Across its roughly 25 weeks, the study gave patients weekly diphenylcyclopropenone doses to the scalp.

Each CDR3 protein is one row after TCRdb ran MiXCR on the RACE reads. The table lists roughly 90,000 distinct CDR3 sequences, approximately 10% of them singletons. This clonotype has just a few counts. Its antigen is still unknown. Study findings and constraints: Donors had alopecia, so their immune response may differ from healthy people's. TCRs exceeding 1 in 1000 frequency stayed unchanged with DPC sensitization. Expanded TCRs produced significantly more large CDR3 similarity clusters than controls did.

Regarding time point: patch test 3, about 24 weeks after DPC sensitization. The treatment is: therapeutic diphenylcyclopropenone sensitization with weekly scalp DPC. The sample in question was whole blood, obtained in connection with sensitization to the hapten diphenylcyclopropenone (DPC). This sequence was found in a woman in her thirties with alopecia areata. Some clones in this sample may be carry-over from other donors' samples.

The CDR3 loop reads CSVELAGAPYEQYF. In DNA, the CDR3 is TGCAGCGTTGAACTAGCGGGAGCTCCCTACGAGCAGTACTTC. The chain links TRBV29-1 to TRBJ2-7; TRBD2 matches 10 bases. Unmatched junction bases numbered 3, after V lost 2 bases and J lost 2 bases. Germline V gives CDR1 SQVTM, CDR2 ANQGSEA. This CDR3 contains 14 residues.